The 22 T cell receptor beta chains below were found in one sample sequenced in a study of human T cells and chemical hapten exposure (dated by TCRdb to 2020 to 2022). The time point label, as the study defines it: pre-sensitization, week 0. The label giving this sample's treatment or condition can be read as: therapeutic diphenylcyclopropenone sensitization with weekly scalp DPC. The receptor library was made with RACE. TCRdb shows the sequencer as NextSeq 500. TCRdb cleaned the public reads at Q25 with fastp, built clones with MiXCR and kept in-frame beta chains. Under each unique CDR3 protein, matching rows form one entry showing the most common genes and DNA. Present in this sample are approximately 370,000 distinct CDR3 sequences, around 5.5% of which were seen just once. The ten top clones hold over 7% of the sample. The sample in question was whole blood, obtained in connection with sensitization to the hapten diphenylcyclopropenone (DPC). The receptors stem from a young woman with alopecia areata. Some clones in this sample may be carry-over from other donors' samples.

The chain recombines TRBV5-1 with TRBJ1-6; 9 bases are shared with TRBD1. Germline V gene sequence: CDR1 SGHRS, CDR2 YFSETQ. V dropped 1 base and J dropped 7; count of bases not matched to a gene: 6. There are 16 residues in the CDR3. CDR3: CASSLNYGTGNSPLHF. Written as DNA, the CDR3 is TGCGCCAGCAGCTTGAACTACGGGACAGGGAATTCACCCCTCCACTTT.

This clonotype was recorded many times. The gene calls are TRBV7-3 and TRBJ2-3; no firm D call. The CDR3 consists of 14 residues. The germline gives CDR1 SGHTA, CDR2 FQGTGA. V was shortened by 4 bases and J by 0 bases, with 8 bases between the two germline ends. CDR3 sequence reads: CASSSGGSTDTQYF. CDR3 DNA sequence: TGTGCCAGCAGCTCTGGCGGAAGCACAGATACGCAGTATTTT.

The sample holds many counts of this clonotype. V usage is TRBV7-2 and J usage is TRBJ2-1; a possible D gene is TRBD2 (5 bases). This CDR3 is built from 12 residues. Looked up from germline, CDR1 is SGHTA and CDR2 is FQGNSA. V lost 6 bases and J 8 bases, leaving 11 bases between the germline ends. This CDR3 is CASSLPRDEQFF. The CDR3 nucleotides are TGTGCCAGCAGTCTCCCGAGGGATGAGCAGTTCTTC. The whole variable domain, filled in from reference TRBV7-2 and TRBJ2-1, reads GAGVSQSPSNKVTEKGKDVELRCDPISGHTALYWYRQSLGQGLEFLIYFQGNSAPDKSGLPSDRFSAERTGGSVSTLTIQRTQQEDSAVYLCASSLPRDEQFFGPGTRLTVL.

The chain recombines TRBV24-1 with TRBJ2-3; D gene unclear. The CDR3 has 15 amino acids. The V gene lost 6 bases and the J gene lost 2 bases, with 14 bases spanning the gap. Germline CDR1 KGHDR, CDR2 SFDVKD. The CDR3 bases are TGTGCCACCAGTCTTCGCTGGGGATTCACAGATACGCAGTATTTT. It specifies CATSLRWGFTDTQYF.

This clonotype was seen more than once but under ten times. The rearrangement links TRBV18 to TRBJ1-1; 9 nucleotides agree with TRBD1. Germline CDR1 is KGHSH and CDR2 is LQKENI. V gave up 1 base and J gave up 4 bases; unmatched junction bases: 4. This CDR3 has 15 residues. The DNA of the CDR3 is TGTGCCAGCTCACCACGGACAGGGGTGGGCACTGAAGCTTTCTTT. Translation gives CASSPRTGVGTEAFF.

This clonotype was observed a few times. The chain recombines TRBV18 with TRBJ1-5; D unclear. The germline V and J ends were trimmed by 6 bases and 5 bases, with 20 bases remaining between them. Looked up from germline, CDR1 is KGHSH and CDR2 is LQKENI. There are 16 residues in the CDR3. The DNA of the CDR3 is TGTGCCAGCTCTTCCATGGATCCCGGTGAGGATCAGCCCCAGCATTTT. The encoded protein is CASSSMDPGEDQPQHF.

Many counts were recorded for this clonotype. This chain joins TRBV6-6 and TRBJ1-4, with unresolved D. This CDR3 is 15 amino acids long. V dropped 0 bases and J dropped 4 bases, with 9 bases sitting between them. Germline CDR1 MNHNY, CDR2 SVGAGI (reference sequence). CDR3 protein: CASSYSSGFNEKLFF. Written as DNA, the CDR3 is TGTGCCAGCAGTTACTCATCTGGGTTTAATGAAAAACTGTTTTTT.

This clonotype appeared many times. The chain has TRBV10-3 and TRBJ2-1; unclear D gene. V lost 4 bases to trimming and J lost 3 bases, with 7 bases between them. This CDR3 contains 13 residues. Germline loops: CDR1 ENHRY, CDR2 SYGVKD. CDR3 protein: CAISGGSYNEQFF. CDR3 in DNA: TGTGCCATCAGTGGTGGCAGCTACAATGAGCAGTTCTTC.

This clonotype was seen repeatedly, ten times or more. This sequence joins TRBV6-5 and TRBJ1-1; D is perhaps TRBD1 (5 bases). V was clipped by 2 bases and J by 0 bases, with 16 bases between them. Germline CDR1 and CDR2: MNHEY and SVGAGI. The CDR3 has 17 residues. The DNA of the CDR3 is TGTGCCAGCAGTTACGGGATGGGGCCCGGGATGAACACTGAAGCTTTCTTT. Protein sequence: CASSYGMGPGMNTEAFF.

On this clonotype itself: This may arise from a read error, as a much more abundant clone is one base away. The chain uses TRBV7-9 and TRBJ1-1; no firm D call. Per the germline V gene, CDR1 is SEHNR and CDR2 is FQNEAQ (reference sequence). The ends were cut back, 1 base at V and 3 bases at J, with 6 bases in the middle. The CDR3 is 13 residues long. The CDR3 reads CASSLGRHTEAFF. CDR3 in DNA: TGTGCCAGCAGCTTAGGCAGGCACACTGAAGCTTTCTTT.

The J gene is TRBJ2-3, the V gene TRBV18, with TRBD2 identical over 8 bases. This CDR3 comprises 13 residues. The J segment lost 10 bases and the V segment lost 6 bases, leaving 9 bases of the junction unmatched. From germline, CDR1 is KGHSH and CDR2 LQKENI. CDR3: CASSGGASGPQYF. DNA of the CDR3: TGTGCCAGCTCCGGGGGGGCCAGCGGTCCGCAGTATTTT.

This clonotype occurred a few times. The chain couples TRBV6-2 or TRBV6-3 to TRBJ2-4; weak D call: TRBD2 (5 bases). Trimming shortened V by 2 bases and J by 0 bases, and 11 bases separated the two germline ends. Per the germline V gene, CDR1 is MNHEY and CDR2 is SVGEGT. The CDR3 is 16 amino acids. The CDR3 bases are TGTGCCAGCAGTTACGGAGGAGGACTAGCCAAAAACATTCAGTACTTC. Translating gives CASSYGGGLAKNIQYF.

In this sample, this clonotype turned up a few times. The chain combines TRBV6-2 or TRBV6-3 with TRBJ2-3; 14 bases match TRBD2. The V gene end was trimmed by 6 bases and the J gene end by 8 bases; junction bases not matched to a gene: 16. The germline V gene encodes CDR1 MNHEY and CDR2 SVGEGT. The CDR3 consists of 18 residues. For the CDR3, the DNA is TGTGCCAGCAGCCGGACCGGGACTAGCGGGGGCCCACCGGGTACGCAGTATTTT. Protein: CASSRTGTSGGPPGTQYF.

This clonotype was observed many times. The V and J genes are TRBV12-3 or TRBV12-4 and TRBJ1-1, with no clear D. The CDR3 extends over 13 amino acids. The V end lost 3 bases, the J end lost 2 bases, and 7 bases lay between the germline ends. CDR3 loop: CASSFLPNTEAFF. Written as DNA, the CDR3 is TGTGCCAGCAGTTTTCTCCCAAACACTGAAGCTTTCTTT.

This clonotype has only a few counts. One end of the junction varies from germline; a read error may be responsible. The J gene is TRBJ2-5, the V gene TRBV7-7; 9 positions agree with TRBD2. Germline V CDR1 and CDR2: SSHAT, FNYEAQ (reference sequence). The CDR3 covers 15 residues. CDR3 bases: TGTGCTAGCAGCGCGGGCGGGGGGGGCCGAGAGACCCAGTACTTC. This gives the protein CASSAGGGGRETQYF.

The sample holds many counts of this clonotype. The chain links TRBV28 to TRBJ1-5, with unresolved D. Deletions cut 7 bases from V and 4 bases from J, with 20 bases between. Germline CDR1 reads MDHEN; CDR2 reads SYDVKM. The CDR3 is made up of 16 amino acids. CDR3 region: CASIKGGPVINQPQHF. Here the CDR3 DNA reads TGTGCCAGCATCAAGGGCGGCCCAGTCATTAATCAGCCCCAGCATTTT.

This clonotype was observed a handful of times. The rearrangement links TRBV3-1 to TRBJ2-3, with D hard to call. Trimming removed 0 bases at V and 7 bases at J, with 8 bases between. CDR3 size: 13 residues. Looked up from germline, CDR1 is LGHDT and CDR2 is YNNKEL (reference sequence). CDR3 nucleotides: TGTGCCAGCAGCCAAGATCCGCGCAATACGCAGTATTTT. Amino acids: CASSQDPRNTQYF.

This clonotype was seen more than once but under ten times. The chain couples TRBV29-1 to TRBJ1-4, with 7 nucleotides matching TRBD1. Germline V gene data show CDR1 as SQVTM and CDR2 as ANQGSEA. The CDR3 is made up of 14 amino acids. The CDR3 nucleotides are TGCAGTGTCAGGACCGGGACAGAGAATGAAAAACTGTTTTTT. Its translation is CSVRTGTENEKLFF.

The table lists this clonotype with a few counts. This chain links TRBV6-1 with TRBJ1-1; D not certain. Trimming stripped 4 bases from V and 4 bases from J, with 10 bases between. The germline V gene encodes CDR1 MNHNS and CDR2 SASEGT. This CDR3 contains 13 residues. The CDR3 loop reads CASSGEVRTEAFF. In DNA form, the CDR3 reads TGTGCCAGCAGTGGGGAGGTGCGCACTGAAGCTTTCTTT.

This clonotype was seen more than once but under ten times. The genes are TRBV28 and TRBJ2-2, with 7 bases identical to TRBD2. Trimming removed 5 bases from V and 5 bases from J; junction bases left unmatched: 8. Looked up from germline, CDR1 is MDHEN and CDR2 is SYDVKM. This CDR3 contains 15 residues. This CDR3 is CASSPVAGSTGELFF. CDR3 bases: TGTGCCAGCAGTCCAGTAGCGGGTTCAACCGGGGAGCTGTTTTTT.

The chain uses TRBV27 and TRBJ2-1; 12 nucleotides align to TRBD2. The CDR3 is 15 amino acids. In germline, CDR1 is MNHEY, CDR2 SMNVEV (reference sequence). Germline trimming cut 4 bases from V and 9 bases from J; bases unmatched to any gene: 7. CDR3: CASSSSGGAYLEQFF. The CDR3, as DNA: TGTGCCAGCAGTTCTAGCGGGGGGGCCTATCTTGAGCAGTTCTTC.

This clonotype was counted ten times or more. The rearrangement joins TRBV7-6 to TRBJ2-2; D may be TRBD1 or TRBD2 (5 bases each). V was clipped by 1 base and J by 4 bases, with 10 bases between them. The length of the CDR3 is 15 residues. Germline CDR1 is SGHVS and CDR2 is FNYEAQ. CDR3 nucleotides: TGTGCCAGCAGCTTAGTTGCAGGGAGCACCGGGGAGCTGTTTTTT. Its translation is CASSLVAGSTGELFF.